The rows below give T cell receptor beta chains drawn from one sample of a study of CD8+ T cells in alopecia areata. TCRdb keeps only in-frame clones here, not all; method: immunoSEQ multiplex PCR. The data show about 70,000 clones, over 25% seen once. Sequences were derived from CD8+ T cells sorted from blood, sampled at week 4, from a patient treated with tofacitinib. These TCRs come from a human donor with alopecia areata. Both conserved end residues are part of each CDR3. D genes are given only for firm matches. A clone size is listed for some rows: how often the clone was seen (once, few, many), or a class if it is expanded.

clone_size	v_call	d_call	j_call	cdr3_aa	cdr3_nt
few	TRBV5-1	TRBD1	TRBJ2-5	CASSPGQWGETQYF	TGCGCCAGCAGCCCGGGACAGTGGGGGGAGACCCAGTACTTC
NA	TRBV7-9	NA	TRBJ1-1	CASSFQGYPEAFF	TGTGCCAGCAGCTTTCAGGGTTACCCTGAAGCTTTCTTT
NA	TRBV15	NA	TRBJ1-2	CATRTPHGYTF	TGTGCCACCCGGACACCACATGGCTACACCTTC
few	TRBV7-2	TRBD2	TRBJ2-7	CASSHRDYSYEQYF	TGTGCCAGCAGCCACCGGGACTACTCCTACGAGCAGTACTTC
few	TRBV7-3	NA	TRBJ2-3	CASSLSAVFGTDTQYF	TGTGCCAGCAGCTTAAGTGCGGTTTTTGGCACAGATACGCAGTATTTT
few	TRBV30	NA	TRBJ2-1	CAWSVVIGEQFF	TGTGCCTGGAGTGTAGTTATCGGTGAGCAGTTCTTC
NA	TRBV29-1	NA	TRBJ1-5	CSDNQPQHF	TGCAGCGATAATCAGCCCCAGCATTTT
few	TRBV7-9	TRBD2	TRBJ2-5	CASSGREDRETQYF	TGTGCCAGCTCCGGGCGGGAGGATAGGGAGACCCAGTACTTC
NA	TRBV19	TRBD1	TRBJ1-5	CASSIDRDRSGRGPQHF	TGTGCCAGTAGTATAGACCGGGACAGGTCCGGCCGGGGGCCCCAGCATTTT
few	TRBV29-1	TRBD2	TRBJ2-5	CSVNDERERWETQYF	TGCAGCGTTAATGATGAGCGGGAGAGATGGGAGACCCAGTACTTC
few	TRBV29-1	TRBD1	TRBJ2-1	CSVEGQGVDEQFF	TGCAGCGTTGAAGGACAGGGGGTCGATGAGCAGTTCTTC